These T cell receptor beta chains were read from a single sample in a study. TCRdb re-called the 5' RACE reads through MiXCR, storing one row per CDR3 protein. In the table there are about 10,000 distinct CDR3 sequences, about half of which are singletons. The specimen sequenced was Tregs sorted from a lymph node. Source of these receptors: a female donor with breast cancer. The CDR3 runs from the conserved cysteine through the conserved F or W. A D gene is named only where the DNA matches it firmly. Expanded clones get a size class; other rows say once, few or many, or leave the size out.

D	V	size	J	DNA	CDR3
NA	TRBV15	NA	TRBJ2-7	TGTGCCACCAGCAGGGACAGTGCCTACGAGCAGTACTTC	CATSRDSAYEQYF
NA	TRBV10-3	NA	TRBJ2-1	TGTGCCATCAGTGGGGGGGAAGACTACAATGAGCAGTTCTTC	CAISGGEDYNEQFF
TRBD1	TRBV4-2	NA	TRBJ2-3	TGTGCCAGCAGCCAAGAGGACAGGGACACAGATACGCAGTATTTT	CASSQEDRDTDTQYF
TRBD2	TRBV6-5	NA	TRBJ2-3	TGTGCCAGCAGTTTAGGTGGCGGGACTAGCGGAGGCAGCACAGATACGCAGTATTTT	CASSLGGGTSGGSTDTQYF
TRBD1	TRBV12-3/TRBV12-4	few	TRBJ2-2	TGTGCCAGCTGGGGACAGGGGGCGGTCGGGGAGCTGTTTTTT	CASWGQGAVGELFF
TRBD1	TRBV5-1	NA	TRBJ2-7	TGCGCCAGCAGCTTCCCGACAGGGGGAACCTACGAGCAGTACTTC	CASSFPTGGTYEQYF
NA	TRBV12-3/TRBV12-4	few	TRBJ1-4	TGTGCCAGCAGTATAACAGGGCACGAAAAACTGTTTTTT	CASSITGHEKLFF
NA	TRBV20-1	few	TRBJ2-1	TGCAGTGCTCGGGCCCCAGGGGAATACAATGAGCAGTTCTTC	CSARAPGEYNEQFF
NA	TRBV7-9	NA	TRBJ2-1	TGTGCCAGCAGCCTAAACGAGAACTTGGGGGAGCAGTTCTTC	CASSLNENLGEQFF
NA	TRBV6-5	once	TRBJ2-3	TGTGCCAGCAGTTACGGGACCGGTGGTACGCAGTATTTT	CASSYGTGGTQYF
NA	TRBV20-1	few	TRBJ2-7	TGCAGTGCTAGATTTAGAGCTTACGAGCAGTACTTC	CSARFRAYEQYF
NA	TRBV9	NA	TRBJ1-2	TGTGCCAGCAGCGCCGAACAGGGTGCCTATGGCTACACCTTC	CASSAEQGAYGYTF
NA	TRBV12-3/TRBV12-4	few	TRBJ2-7	TGTGCCAGCAGTTCGACAGGTCCGCGGTACGAGCAGTACTTC	CASSSTGPRYEQYF
TRBD1	TRBV27	NA	TRBJ1-5	TGTGCCAGCAGTTCGACAGGGGGCTTTCAGCCCCAGCATTTT	CASSSTGGFQPQHF
TRBD2	TRBV7-3	NA	TRBJ2-3	TGTGCCAGCAGCTTAATCGGGACTAGCGGGAGCACAGATACGCAGTATTTT	CASSLIGTSGSTDTQYF
NA	TRBV7-8	few	TRBJ2-3	TGTGCCAGCAGCCACCCCCTTGCAGATACGCAGTATTTT	CASSHPLADTQYF
NA	TRBV7-9	NA	TRBJ2-7	TGTGCCAGCAGCTTTCGTGGGAGCGAGCAGTACTTC	CASSFRGSEQYF
NA	TRBV12-5	NA	TRBJ2-5	TGTGCTAGTGGTTTGACTGGATTAGAGACCCAGTACTTC	CASGLTGLETQYF
NA	TRBV12-3/TRBV12-4	NA	TRBJ1-2	TGTGCCAGCAGCCCCGGACCCCCGGATGGCTACACCTTC	CASSPGPPDGYTF
TRBD1	TRBV27	NA	TRBJ2-3	TGTGCCAGCAGTCCAGGACAGGGGGCAGTCACAGATACGCAGTATTTT	CASSPGQGAVTDTQYF
TRBD1	TRBV10-3	NA	TRBJ1-1	TGTGCCATCAGACCGGGACAGGCCTCTGAAGCTTTCTTT	CAIRPGQASEAFF
NA	TRBV5-1	NA	TRBJ1-1	TGCGCCAGCAGCTCAATTCGTTCTTTCGAGAACACTGAAGCTTTCTTT	CASSSIRSFENTEAFF
NA	TRBV10-2	NA	TRBJ2-7	TGCGCCAGCAGTGAATACTCCTACGAGCAGTACTTC	CASSEYSYEQYF
TRBD1	TRBV9	NA	TRBJ2-1	TGTGCCAGCAGCCACCCCGGGACAGGGGTTTACAATGAGCAGTTCTTC	CASSHPGTGVYNEQFF
NA	TRBV12-3/TRBV12-4	NA	TRBJ1-6	TGTGCCAGCAGTTTTGATAGCTCCTATAATTCACCCCTCCACTTT	CASSFDSSYNSPLHF
NA	TRBV9	NA	TRBJ2-7	TGTGCCAGCAGCGTAGACCCGTCGGGAGTTTTCGGGCAGTACTTC	CASSVDPSGVFGQYF
TRBD2	TRBV6-5	NA	TRBJ2-7	TGTGCCAGCAGTTACGGAGGAGGGAGGGACGAGCAGTACTTC	CASSYGGGRDEQYF
NA	TRBV4-1	once	TRBJ2-1	TGCGCCAGCAGCGACATTTACAATGAGCAGTTCTTC	CASSDIYNEQFF
NA	TRBV6-6	NA	TRBJ1-5	TGTGCCAGCAGCCGACAGGACCAGCCCCAGCATTTT	CASSRQDQPQHF
TRBD2	TRBV4-1	NA	TRBJ2-1	TGCGCCAGCAGCCAAGAGTTTTTTCGCTTGGCGGGAGCGTCCGGTGAGCAGTTCTTC	CASSQEFFRLAGASGEQFF
TRBD2	TRBV6-5	NA	TRBJ2-7	TGTGCCAGCAGTCCGCAGAGCGGGGCCTCCTACGAGCAGTACTTC	CASSPQSGASYEQYF
NA	TRBV20-1	few	TRBJ1-1	TGCAGTGCTAGAAAATCGAACACTGAAGCTTTCTTT	CSARKSNTEAFF
NA	TRBV7-8	NA	TRBJ2-5	TGTGCCAGCAGCTTAGCCTGGGGGTCGGGGGAGACCCAGTACTTC	CASSLAWGSGETQYF
NA	TRBV5-1	NA	TRBJ2-1	TGCGCCAGCAGGGTAGAACCACCCTACAATGAGCAGTTCTTC	CASRVEPPYNEQFF
NA	TRBV24-1	NA	TRBJ2-7	TGTGCCACCAGTGATTCCTCCTACGAGCAGTACTTC	CATSDSSYEQYF
TRBD1	TRBV12-3/TRBV12-4	NA	TRBJ1-2	TGTGCCAGCAACCCTATGGACAGGCCGAACTATGGCTACACCTTC	CASNPMDRPNYGYTF
NA	TRBV28	NA	TRBJ2-1	TGTGCCAGCAGTTTGTTGACAGTCTACAATGAGCAGTTCTTC	CASSLLTVYNEQFF
NA	TRBV4-1	NA	TRBJ2-7	TGCGCCAGCAGCCTAGAAACGACAGATACCTACGAGCAGTACTTC	CASSLETTDTYEQYF
TRBD1	TRBV4-1	NA	TRBJ1-1	TGCGCCAGCAGCCAAGTGACAGGGGACACTGAAGCTTTCTTT	CASSQVTGDTEAFF
NA	TRBV12-3/TRBV12-4	NA	TRBJ2-1	TGTGCCAGCAGAAGCGGCAGCTCCTACAATGAGCAGTTCTTC	CASRSGSSYNEQFF
NA	TRBV9	NA	TRBJ2-3	TGTGCCAGCAGAGCGGGCACAGATACGCAGTATTTT	CASRAGTDTQYF
TRBD1	TRBV7-6	few	TRBJ2-7	TGTGCCAGCAGTCCGACAGGGGCGAGCGAGCAGTACTTC	CASSPTGASEQYF
TRBD2	TRBV7-2	NA	TRBJ2-5	TGTGCCAGCAGCTTAATCCGGGAGGGGGAGACCCAGTACTTC	CASSLIREGETQYF
NA	TRBV27	NA	TRBJ1-2	TGTGCCAGCAGTTCCACAGGGACGGCGTTCGATGGCTACACCTTC	CASSSTGTAFDGYTF
NA	TRBV29-1	NA	TRBJ2-1	TGCAGCGTTGAAGATGGTTTCGGGACGTCGGCTAGCGATGGGCAGTTCTTC	CSVEDGFGTSASDGQFF
TRBD2	TRBV20-1	few	TRBJ2-7	TGCAGTGCCCAAGCGGGAGCCTACGAGCAGTACTTC	CSAQAGAYEQYF
NA	TRBV20-1	NA	TRBJ2-2	TGCAGTGCTAGAGTTTCGGTTAACACCGGGGAGCTGTTTTTT	CSARVSVNTGELFF
NA	TRBV30	NA	TRBJ1-1	TGTGCCTGGGAACAGCGTAGGGCCACTGAAGCTTTCTTT	CAWEQRRATEAFF
NA	TRBV9	few	TRBJ2-1	TGTGCCAGCAGCGCTGGGGGGGGCCGCAATGAGCAGTTCTTC	CASSAGGGRNEQFF
NA	TRBV9	NA	TRBJ1-5	TGTGCCAGCAGCGTAGAGGGCAGCCTAAATCAGCCCCAGCATTTT	CASSVEGSLNQPQHF